The 25 T cell receptor beta chains presented below share a single source sample, sequenced in a study of PD-1 blockade in classical Hodgkin lymphoma (dated by TCRdb to 2018 to 2021). Library preparation employed the immunoSEQ multiplex PCR assay. This is the immuneACCESS table as TCRdb keeps it, with only in-frame sequences that have V and J called. A part of the clones is gone; compared with another copy, unresolved V genes explain less than half, and the rest is unexplained. For this sample the table gives about 58,000 clones, of which 80% to 95% were detected only once. The ten largest make up more than 9% of the sample. Per the publication, the time point label means: cycle 2 day 1 (C2D1) of nivolumab. Relapse after autologous stem cell transplantation had occurred in all trial patients, and cohorts A, B and C were distinguished by prior brentuximab vedotin exposure. Sequenced here: peripheral blood mononuclear cells (PBMCs), sampled before the second cycle of nivolumab. These receptors came from a human donor with classical Hodgkin lymphoma.

V gene TRBV19 combines with J gene TRBJ2-5, with D perhaps TRBD1 (6 bases). Germline CDR1 and CDR2: LNHDA and SQIVND (reference sequence). V lost 1 base and J lost 5, with 14 bases in between. CDR3 length: 15 residues. CDR3 coding DNA: TGTGCCAGTAGTATAGCTGTGGGGGCGGGTGAGACCCAGTACTTC. This codes for CASSIAVGAGETQYF.

This chain's CDR3 is CASGQATNEKLFF. CDR3 DNA sequence: TGTGCCAGCGGACAGGCAACTAATGAAAAACTGTTTTTT. The chain joins TRBV9 to TRBJ1-4; TRBD1 matches at 7 bases. J lost 0 bases, V lost 7 bases, and 0 bases had no gene match. The CDR3 runs to 13 residues. CDR1 and CDR2 from the germline V gene are SGDLS and YYNGEE.

This clone has a handful of counts. The rearrangement joins TRBV29-1 to TRBJ2-7, with 9 positions matching TRBD2. CDR1 SQVTM and CDR2 ANQGSEA come from the germline V gene. V gave up 6 bases and J gave up 0 bases; unmatched junction bases: 3. CDR3 length equals 13 residues. CDR3 region: CSVVSGSSYEQYF. The CDR3 region has the DNA TGCAGCGTCGTTAGCGGGAGCTCCTACGAGCAGTACTTC.

The J gene is TRBJ2-7, the V gene TRBV5-1; D may be TRBD2 (5 bases). Germline-derived CDR1 and CDR2 are SGHRS and YFSETQ. Trimming took 3 bases from V and 2 from J, leaving 15 bases between them. This CDR3 region has 15 residues. The CDR3 region has the DNA TGCGCCAGCAGCTGGCCCGGGATGACCCCCTACGAGCAGTACTTC. Translated: CASSWPGMTPYEQYF.

The genes are TRBV2 and TRBJ2-2, with 7 positions matching TRBD2. The CDR3 totals 18 residues. Germline-derived CDR1 and CDR2 are SNHLY and FYNNEI. Losses at the gene ends were 1 base for V and 0 bases for J; bases not matched to a gene: 8. The CDR3 reads CASSEGPGLVSNTGELFF. CDR3 DNA: TGTGCCAGCAGTGAAGGCCCCGGACTAGTTTCGAACACCGGGGAGCTGTTTTTT.

The rearrangement links TRBV15 to TRBJ2-7, with D perhaps matching TRBD2 (5 bases). Trimming left V 5 bases short and J 4 bases short, with 24 bases between. The CDR3 consists of 17 residues. The germline V gene encodes CDR1 LNHNV and CDR2 YYDKDF (reference sequence). CDR3 sequence (DNA): TGTGCCACCAGCCCACCCCCGGGGATTTTCCCACCGTACGAGCAGTACTTC. The encoded protein is CATSPPPGIFPPYEQYF.

This clone qualifies as medium-sized (0.01 to 0.1%). The V gene is TRBV11-2, the J gene TRBJ1-6, with TRBD1 as a possible D gene (6 bases). V shed 1 base and J shed 7 bases, with 11 bases lying between them. CDR1 is SGHAT and CDR2 is FQNNGV in the germline V gene. CDR3 length: 15 residues. The CDR3 spells CASSLGTGRNSPLHF. CDR3 sequence (DNA): TGTGCCAGCAGCTTAGGAACAGGGAGGAATTCACCCCTCCACTTT.

The CDR3 nucleotides read TGTGCCAGCTCACCCGCAGGGGCCCTTAATGAGCAGTTCTTC. This gives the protein CASSPAGALNEQFF. The chain employs TRBV18 and TRBJ2-1, with a weak D call TRBD1 (6 bases). From germline, CDR1 is KGHSH and CDR2 LQKENI. The CDR3 runs 14 residues. Trimming stripped 3 bases from V and 7 bases from J, with 13 bases between.

V is TRBV7-6 and J is TRBJ2-7; perhaps TRBD2 as D (5 bases). The germline V and J ends were trimmed by 5 bases and 5 bases, with 13 bases remaining between them. CDR1 is SGHVS and CDR2 is FNYEAQ in the germline V gene. The length of the CDR3 is 13 residues. In DNA, the CDR3 is TGTGCCAGCAGCCGCGGGCTAGTAAACGAGCAGTACTTC. This sequence encodes CASSRGLVNEQYF.

The V call is TRBV7-3, the J call TRBJ2-4; the D call may be TRBD1 or TRBD2 (5 bases each). CDR3 length equals 16 residues. Between the trimmed V and J ends, which lost 5 bases and 0 bases, there was a span of 14 bases. The germline V gene has CDR1 SGHTA and CDR2 FQGTGA. CDR3 nucleotides: TGTGCCAGCAGCCTAAAGAGGGGATTAGCCAAAAACATTCAGTACTTC. As protein: CASSLKRGLAKNIQYF.

The genes are TRBV5-6 and TRBJ1-2; 10 positions agree with TRBD1. Per germline, CDR1 SGHDT and CDR2 YYEEEE. After removal of 1 base from V and 5 bases from J, the junction contained 2 bases not matched to a gene. The CDR3 extends over 14 amino acids. The CDR3 spells CASSLTGQGYGYTF. The CDR3 DNA is TGTGCCAGCAGCTTGACGGGACAGGGGTATGGCTACACCTTC.

The chain is built from TRBV27 and TRBJ2-2; a weak D match, TRBD1 (6 bases). V was cut by 5 bases and J by 6 bases, with 16 bases left in between. This CDR3 comprises 15 residues. The germline V gene encodes CDR1 MNHEY and CDR2 SMNVEV (reference sequence). DNA for the CDR3: TGTGCCAGCAGTGAAACAGGGATCAAACCCGGGGAGCTGTTTTTT. It yields the protein CASSETGIKPGELFF.

This chain connects TRBV7-2 to TRBJ2-1; TRBD2 aligns across 7 bases. Trimming took 1 base from V and 8 from J; bases not matched to a gene: 8. Per germline, CDR1 SGHTA and CDR2 FQGNSA. The CDR3 is 15 residues long. CDR3 sequence: CASSLGGLESHEQFF. DNA of the CDR3: TGTGCCAGCAGCTTAGGCGGACTAGAGAGCCATGAGCAGTTCTTC.

The chain joins TRBV5-1 to TRBJ1-1; D is ambiguous. The CDR3 runs to 14 residues. Deletions cut 4 bases from V and 6 bases from J, with 16 bases between. Looked up from germline, CDR1 is SGHRS and CDR2 is YFSETQ. This CDR3 reads CASSPASWNSEAFF. Written as DNA, the CDR3 is TGCGCCAGCAGCCCCGCAAGCTGGAATTCTGAAGCTTTCTTT. Looking up the rest from reference TRBV5-1 and TRBJ1-1 gives the full variable domain: KAGVTQTPRYLIKTRGQQVTLSCSPISGHRSVSWYQQTPGQGLQFLFEYFSETQRNKGNFPGRFSGRQFSNSRSEMNVSTLELGDSALYLCASSPASWNSEAFFGQGTRLTVV.

The chain has TRBV18 and TRBJ1-1; D call uncertain. The V and J ends lost 3 bases and 4 bases respectively, with 9 bases between them. This CDR3 contains 13 residues. CDR1 KGHSH and CDR2 LQKENI come from the germline V gene. CDR3 in amino acids: CASSPVEGTEAFF. In DNA form, the CDR3 reads TGTGCCAGCTCACCCGTTGAAGGCACTGAAGCTTTCTTT.

This clone was found once. The chain employs TRBV25-1 and TRBJ1-3, with D possibly matching TRBD1 (5 bases). Germline CDR1 MGHDK, CDR2 SYGVNS. This CDR3 has 15 amino acids. V gave up 6 bases and J gave up 4 bases, with 16 bases separating them. In nucleotides, the CDR3 is TGTGCCAGCAGACGCAGCCGGGACGCCGGAAACACCATATATTTT. Translated, it gives CASRRSRDAGNTIYF.

A single count supports this clone. The rearrangement uses TRBV11-2 and TRBJ2-1; 7 bases agree with TRBD2. The CDR3 covers 15 residues. V shed 1 base and J 7 bases; nucleotides not matched to a gene: 7. From germline, CDR1 is SGHAT and CDR2 FQNNGV. CDR3 amino acids: CASSLALARRNEQFF. The DNA of the CDR3 is TGTGCCAGCAGCTTAGCACTAGCGCGTCGAAATGAGCAGTTCTTC.

The rearrangement links TRBV9 to TRBJ1-3; D not resolved. The CDR3 totals 16 residues. Trimming stripped 4 bases from V and 0 bases from J, with 14 bases between. Germline V lookup: CDR1 SGDLS, CDR2 YYNGEE. CDR3 DNA sequence: TGTGCCAGCAGCCCCAGTTCTCGTAGCTCTGGAAACACCATATATTTT. It encodes CASSPSSRSSGNTIYF.

The rearrangement uses TRBV9 and TRBJ2-3, with TRBD2 matching 16 bases. V shed 3 bases and J 7 bases; nucleotides not matched to a gene: 14. The CDR3 is made up of 19 amino acids. Germline lookup yields CDR1 SGDLS and CDR2 YYNGEE. In DNA form, the CDR3 reads TGTGCCAGCAGCGAGGGACTAGCGGGGGGGTCTCCGCACATGTATACGCAGTATTTT. Protein: CASSEGLAGGSPHMYTQYF. The variable domain in full, completed from reference TRBV9 and TRBJ2-3, reads DSGVTQTPKHLITATGQRVTLRCSPRSGDLSVYWYQQSLDQGLQFLIQYYNGEERAKGNILERFSAQQFPDLHSELNLSSLELGDSALYFCASSEGLAGGSPHMYTQYFGPGTRLTVL.

V gene TRBV4-3 combines with J gene TRBJ1-5; D gene unclear. The CDR3 is 15 residues long. The V gene lost 0 bases and the J gene lost 0 bases, with 6 bases spanning the gap. Germline V gene sequence: CDR1 LGHNA, CDR2 YSLEER. CDR3 DNA: TGCGCCAGCAGCCAAGACTCCGATAGCAATCAGCCCCAGCATTTT. Protein: CASSQDSDSNQPQHF.

The chain is built from TRBV29-1 and TRBJ1-2, with TRBD1 matching over 8 bases. The CDR3 extends over 13 amino acids. Germline V gives CDR1 SQVTM, CDR2 ANQGSEA. Trimming took 7 bases from V and 8 from J; bases not matched to a gene: 12. CDR3 sequence (DNA): TGCAGCGCAAGGACAGGGAAAGAGGGAGGCTACACCTTC. Protein sequence: CSARTGKEGGYTF.

This clone is medium-sized within its sample. The CDR3, as DNA: TGTGCCAGCTCAGCCGGGACAGGCGGAGGCTACACCTTC. Translated, it gives CASSAGTGGGYTF. The chain uses TRBV18 and TRBJ1-2; TRBD1 matches at 8 bases. CDR3 length equals 13 residues. CDR1 and CDR2 from the germline V gene are KGHSH and LQKENI. V shed 5 bases and J 8 bases; nucleotides not matched to a gene: 7.

In this sample, this clone turned up once. The chain uses TRBV7-3 and TRBJ2-3, with D possibly being TRBD2 (6 bases). In germline, CDR1 is SGHTA, CDR2 FQGTGA. Between the trimmed V and J ends, which lost 1 base and 9 bases, there was a span of 20 bases. The CDR3 consists of 16 residues. The CDR3: CASSLNLGGGAETQYF. The CDR3 coding sequence is TGTGCCAGCAGCTTAAATCTGGGAGGCGGGGCGGAAACGCAGTATTTT.

This chain uses TRBV6-5 with TRBJ1-5, with unresolved D. The germline V and J ends were trimmed by 5 bases and 7 bases, with 9 bases remaining between them. CDR1 is MNHEY, CDR2 SVGAGI, per germline. There are 12 residues in the CDR3. The CDR3 protein is CASSGVDQPQHF. In DNA form, the CDR3 reads TGTGCCAGCAGTGGGGTAGACCAGCCCCAGCATTTT.

The chain has TRBV27 and TRBJ1-6, with D hard to call. This CDR3 region has 17 residues. Germline loops: CDR1 MNHEY, CDR2 SMNVEV (reference sequence). V was pared by 6 bases and J by 0 bases, with 15 bases between. CDR3 nucleotide sequence: TGTGCCAGCAGGCTTAATACGGCCTACTCCTATAATTCACCCCTCCACTTT. Translating gives CASRLNTAYSYNSPLHF.